The rows below give T cell receptor beta chains drawn from one sample of a study of response to subunit inactivated influenza vaccine. Each CDR3 protein is one row after TCRdb ran MiXCR on the RT-PCR reads. This repertoire shows some 600,000 distinct CDR3 sequences, around 13% found once; its top ten account for roughly 7.2%. The specimen was PBMCs from blood, collected around 15 days before vaccination. The receptors were sampled from a man over 45 who received an inactivated influenza vaccine. Each CDR3 is given with its conserved first and last residue. D genes are given only for firm matches. The size entry is marked missing in some rows and otherwise reads once, few, many or a size class.

>TRBJ2-3|few|.|TRBV10-3
TGTGCCATCAGTGAGTCTCCCGGGACTTCCCATTCAGATACGCAGTATTTT
CAISESPGTSHSDTQYF
>TRBJ2-1|.|TRBD2|TRBV27
TGTGCCAGCAGCCCTAAAAGCGGGAGGGCCGGTGTTGAGCAGTTCTTC
CASSPKSGRAGVEQFF
>TRBJ1-3|many|.|TRBV14
TGTGCCAGCAGCCAAGGGACGGCCAGTTCTGGAAACACCATATATTTT
CASSQGTASSGNTIYF
>TRBJ1-1|.|TRBD1|TRBV10-3
TGTGCCATCAGGGGGGACAGACGGAACACTGAAGCTTTCTTT
CAIRGDRRNTEAFF
>TRBJ2-7|many|TRBD2|TRBV28
TGTGCCAGCAGCGCAACTAGCGGGAGATTCCCCTACGAGCAGTACTTC
CASSATSGRFPYEQYF
>TRBJ2-5|.|.|TRBV11-2
TGTGCCAGCAGCTTAATTCGGGAGAAGACCCAGTACTTC
CASSLIREKTQYF
>TRBJ1-1|.|TRBD1|TRBV29-1
TGCAGCGTTGGGGGACAGGGGGGGAACACTGAAGCTTTCTTT
CSVGGQGGNTEAFF
>TRBJ2-1|.|.|TRBV27
TGTACCAGCAGTTTAAGGGGGGGGAATGAGCAGTTCTTC
CTSSLRGGNEQFF
>TRBJ1-2|.|.|TRBV20-1
TGCAGTGCGGTCCCAGAGAACTATGGCTACACCTTC
CSAVPENYGYTF
>TRBJ2-5|many|.|TRBV5-4
TGTGCCAGCAGCTTGCTTGGGACTCCGCCACAAGAGACCCAGTACTTC
CASSLLGTPPQETQYF